Detailed here is one T cell receptor beta chain. As yet, its antigen is unknown. This sample was taken from a study of blood T cells in healthy people across ages. PCR was performed a second time for about 6 to 11 cycles using a sample-barcoded 5' primer and a J-beta primer mix. Per sample, CDR3-containing paired-end reads numbered at least 2.5 million. TCRdb reprocessed the 5' RACE reads with MiXCR, giving one entry per CDR3 protein. Of about 780,000 distinct CDR3 sequences in the sample, approximately 59% were seen once. This CDR3 is built from 14 residues. Germline V CDR1 and CDR2: MGHDK, SYGVNS. Between the trimmed V and J ends, which lost 7 bases and 2 bases, there was a span of 13 bases. Whole-study results and caveats: Naive CD4+ cells and diversity were both higher in long-lived donors than in aged donors. The lack of PBMC sorting stopped any conclusive naive versus antigen-experienced comparison.

The sequence was obtained from a man in his thirties or forties in good health. The chain combines TRBV25-1 with TRBJ2-3; maybe TRBD2 (5 bases). Sequences were obtained from blood. The CDR3 bases are TGTGCCAGCAATCGGAGGATGATCACAGATACGCAGTATTTT. It translates to CASNRRMITDTQYF. Using reference TRBV25-1 and TRBJ2-3 for the parts outside the CDR3, the full variable domain is EADIYQTPRYLVIGTGKKITLECSQTMGHDKMYWYQQDPGMELHLIHYSYGVNSTEKGDLSSESTVSRIRTEHFPLTLESARPSHTSQYLCASNRRMITDTQYFGPGTRLTVL.